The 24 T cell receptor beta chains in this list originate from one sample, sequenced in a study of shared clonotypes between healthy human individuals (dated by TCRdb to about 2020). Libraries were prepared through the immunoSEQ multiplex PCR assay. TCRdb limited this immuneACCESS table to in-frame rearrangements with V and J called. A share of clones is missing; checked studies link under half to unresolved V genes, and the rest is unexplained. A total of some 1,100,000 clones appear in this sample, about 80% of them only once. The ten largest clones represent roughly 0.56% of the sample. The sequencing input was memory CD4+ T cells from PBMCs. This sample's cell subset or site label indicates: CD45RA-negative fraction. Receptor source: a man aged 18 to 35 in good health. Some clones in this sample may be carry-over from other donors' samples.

The CDR3: CASSPRGDGMNTEAFF. As DNA, the CDR3 is TGTGCCAGCAGCCCCAGGGGTGATGGTATGAACACTGAAGCTTTCTTT. The J gene is TRBJ1-1, the V gene TRBV7-2, with a weak D call TRBD1 (6 bases). Per the germline V gene, CDR1 is SGHTA and CDR2 is FQGNSA. Trimming left V 5 bases short and J 0 bases short, with 16 bases between. The CDR3 extends over 16 amino acids.

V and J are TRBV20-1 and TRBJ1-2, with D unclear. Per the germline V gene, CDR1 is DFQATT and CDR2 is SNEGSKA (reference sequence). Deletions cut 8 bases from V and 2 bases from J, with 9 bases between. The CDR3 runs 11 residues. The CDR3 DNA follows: TGCAGTTTGGAGGTAAACTATGGCTACACCTTC. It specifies CSLEVNYGYTF.

CDR3 nucleotides: TGTGCCAGCAGGACGGTTGAGGGCTACACCTTC. Translating it yields CASRTVEGYTF. This chain connects TRBV2 to TRBJ1-2; D call uncertain. The CDR3 sequence is 11 residues long. V was clipped by 6 bases and J by 8 bases, with 10 bases between them. CDR1 and CDR2 (germline): SNHLY, FYNNEI.

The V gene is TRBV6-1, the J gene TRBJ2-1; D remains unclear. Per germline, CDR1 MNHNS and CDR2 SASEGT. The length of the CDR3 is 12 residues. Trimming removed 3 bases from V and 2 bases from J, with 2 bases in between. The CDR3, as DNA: TGTGCCAGCAGTGACGCCTACAATGAGCAGTTCTTC. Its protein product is CASSDAYNEQFF.

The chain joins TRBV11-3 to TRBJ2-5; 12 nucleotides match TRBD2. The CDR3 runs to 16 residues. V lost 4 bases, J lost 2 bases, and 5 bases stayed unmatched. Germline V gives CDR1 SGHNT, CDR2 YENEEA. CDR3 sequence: CASSSGLAGPQETQYF. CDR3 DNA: TGTGCCAGCAGCTCCGGACTAGCGGGGCCACAAGAGACCCAGTACTTC.

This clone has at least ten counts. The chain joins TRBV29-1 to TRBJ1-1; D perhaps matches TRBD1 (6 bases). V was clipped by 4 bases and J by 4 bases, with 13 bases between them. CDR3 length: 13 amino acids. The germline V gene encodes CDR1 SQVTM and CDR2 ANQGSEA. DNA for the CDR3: TGCAGCGTTGCACAGGGCAGCGGCACTGAAGCTTTCTTT. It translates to CSVAQGSGTEAFF.

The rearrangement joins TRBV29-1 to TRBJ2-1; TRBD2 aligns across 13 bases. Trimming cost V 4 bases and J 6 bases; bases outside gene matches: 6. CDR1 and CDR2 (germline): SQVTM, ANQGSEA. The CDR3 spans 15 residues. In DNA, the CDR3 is TGCAGCGTTGGACCAGGACTAGCGGGAGCCAATGAGCAGTTCTTC. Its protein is CSVGPGLAGANEQFF.

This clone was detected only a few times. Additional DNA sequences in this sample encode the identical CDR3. CDR3 nucleotides: TGCGCCAGCAGCTTGGAACCGGGGGGGAACACTGAAGCTTTCTTT. Its protein product is CASSLEPGGNTEAFF. This chain links TRBV5-1 with TRBJ1-1, with D maybe TRBD1 (5 bases). Germline V gene lookup returns CDR1 SGHRS and CDR2 YFSETQ. V was trimmed by 0 bases and J by 1 base, leaving 10 bases between them. The CDR3 loop spans 15 amino acids.

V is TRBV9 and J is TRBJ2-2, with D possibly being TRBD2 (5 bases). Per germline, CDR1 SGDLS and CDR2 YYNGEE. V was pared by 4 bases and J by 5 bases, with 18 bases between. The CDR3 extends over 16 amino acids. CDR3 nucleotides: TGTGCCAGCAGCCCCCACGGGCCTAGCCGAACCGGGGAGCTGTTTTTT. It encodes CASSPHGPSRTGELFF. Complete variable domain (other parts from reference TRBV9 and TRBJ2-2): DSGVTQTPKHLITATGQRVTLRCSPRSGDLSVYWYQQSLDQGLQFLIQYYNGEERAKGNILERFSAQQFPDLHSELNLSSLELGDSALYFCASSPHGPSRTGELFFGEGSRLTVL.

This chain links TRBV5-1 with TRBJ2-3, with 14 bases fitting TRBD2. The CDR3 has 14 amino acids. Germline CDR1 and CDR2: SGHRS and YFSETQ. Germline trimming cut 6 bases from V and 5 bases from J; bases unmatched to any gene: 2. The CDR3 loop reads CASTGLAGVDTQYF. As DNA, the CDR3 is TGCGCCAGCACGGGACTAGCGGGAGTAGATACGCAGTATTTT. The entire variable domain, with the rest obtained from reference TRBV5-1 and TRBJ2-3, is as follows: KAGVTQTPRYLIKTRGQQVTLSCSPISGHRSVSWYQQTPGQGLQFLFEYFSETQRNKGNFPGRFSGRQFSNSRSEMNVSTLELGDSALYLCASTGLAGVDTQYFGPGTRLTVL.

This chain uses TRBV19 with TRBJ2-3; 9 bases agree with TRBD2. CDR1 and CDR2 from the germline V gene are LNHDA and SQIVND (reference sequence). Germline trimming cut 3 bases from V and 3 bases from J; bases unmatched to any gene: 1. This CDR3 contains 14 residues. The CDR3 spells CASSIGLATDTQYF. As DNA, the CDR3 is TGTGCCAGTAGTATTGGACTAGCGACAGATACGCAGTATTTT.

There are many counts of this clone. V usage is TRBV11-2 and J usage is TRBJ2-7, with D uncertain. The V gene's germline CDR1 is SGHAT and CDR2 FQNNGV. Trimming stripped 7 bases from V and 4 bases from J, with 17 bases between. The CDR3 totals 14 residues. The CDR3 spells CASTALRGPYEQYF. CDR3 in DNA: TGTGCCAGCACAGCTCTTAGAGGCCCTTACGAGCAGTACTTC.

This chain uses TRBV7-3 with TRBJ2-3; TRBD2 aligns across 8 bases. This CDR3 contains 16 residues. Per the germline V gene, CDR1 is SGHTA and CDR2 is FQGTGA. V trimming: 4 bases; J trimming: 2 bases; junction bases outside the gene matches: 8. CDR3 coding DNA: TGTGCCAGCAGCTCGGACTCCGGACTAGCCACAGATACGCAGTATTTT. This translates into CASSSDSGLATDTQYF.

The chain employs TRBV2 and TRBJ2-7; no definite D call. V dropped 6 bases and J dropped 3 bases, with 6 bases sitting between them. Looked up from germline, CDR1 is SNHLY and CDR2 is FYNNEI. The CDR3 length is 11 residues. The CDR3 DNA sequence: TGTGCCAGCAGGGAATTCTACGAGCAGTACTTC. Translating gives CASREFYEQYF. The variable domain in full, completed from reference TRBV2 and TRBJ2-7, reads EPEVTQTPSHQVTQMGQEVILRCVPISNHLYFYWYRQILGQKVEFLVSFYNNEISEKSEIFDDQFSVERPDGSNFTLKIRSTKLEDSAMYFCASREFYEQYFGPGTRLTVT.

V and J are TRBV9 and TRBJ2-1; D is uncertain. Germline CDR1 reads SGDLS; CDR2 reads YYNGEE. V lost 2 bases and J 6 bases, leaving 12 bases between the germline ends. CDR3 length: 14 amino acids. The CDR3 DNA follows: TGTGCCAGCAGCGTCTGGGGATCTATCAATGAGCAGTTCTTC. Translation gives CASSVWGSINEQFF. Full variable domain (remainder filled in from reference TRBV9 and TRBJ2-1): DSGVTQTPKHLITATGQRVTLRCSPRSGDLSVYWYQQSLDQGLQFLIQYYNGEERAKGNILERFSAQQFPDLHSELNLSSLELGDSALYFCASSVWGSINEQFFGPGTRLTVL.

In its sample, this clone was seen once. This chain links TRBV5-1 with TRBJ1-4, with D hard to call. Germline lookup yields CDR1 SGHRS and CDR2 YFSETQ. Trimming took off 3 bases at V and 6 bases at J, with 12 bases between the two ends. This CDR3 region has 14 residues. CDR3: CASSSETAHEKLFF. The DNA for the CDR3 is TGCGCCAGCAGCTCAGAAACGGCACATGAAAAACTGTTTTTT. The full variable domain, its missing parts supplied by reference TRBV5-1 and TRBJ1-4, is KAGVTQTPRYLIKTRGQQVTLSCSPISGHRSVSWYQQTPGQGLQFLFEYFSETQRNKGNFPGRFSGRQFSNSRSEMNVSTLELGDSALYLCASSSETAHEKLFFGSGTQLSVL.

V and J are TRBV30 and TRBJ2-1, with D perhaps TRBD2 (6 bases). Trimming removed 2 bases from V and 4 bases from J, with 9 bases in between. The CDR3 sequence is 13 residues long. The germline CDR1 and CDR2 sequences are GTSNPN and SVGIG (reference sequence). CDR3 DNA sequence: TGTGCCTGGAGTTCGGGACTTTACAATGAGCAGTTCTTC. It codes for CAWSSGLYNEQFF.

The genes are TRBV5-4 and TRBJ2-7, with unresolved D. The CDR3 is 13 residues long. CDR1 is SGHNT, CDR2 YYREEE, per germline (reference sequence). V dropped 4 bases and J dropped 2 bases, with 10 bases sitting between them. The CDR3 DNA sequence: TGTGCCAGCAGCCGCGACGCAGCCTACGAGCAGTACTTC. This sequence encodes CASSRDAAYEQYF.

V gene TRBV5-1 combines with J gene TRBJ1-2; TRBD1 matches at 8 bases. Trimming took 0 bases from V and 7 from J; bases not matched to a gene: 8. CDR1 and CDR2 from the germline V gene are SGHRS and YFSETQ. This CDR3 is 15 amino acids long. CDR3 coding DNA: TGCGCCAGCAGCTTGGAGGCAGGGGGCGTTGGTGGCTACACCTTC. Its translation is CASSLEAGGVGGYTF.

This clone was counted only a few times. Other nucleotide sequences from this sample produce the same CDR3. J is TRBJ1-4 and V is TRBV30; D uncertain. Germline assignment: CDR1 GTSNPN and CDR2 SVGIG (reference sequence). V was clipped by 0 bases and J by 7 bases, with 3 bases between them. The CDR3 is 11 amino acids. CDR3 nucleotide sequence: TGTGCCTGGAGTGTGGGTGAAAAACTGTTTTTT. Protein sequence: CAWSVGEKLFF.

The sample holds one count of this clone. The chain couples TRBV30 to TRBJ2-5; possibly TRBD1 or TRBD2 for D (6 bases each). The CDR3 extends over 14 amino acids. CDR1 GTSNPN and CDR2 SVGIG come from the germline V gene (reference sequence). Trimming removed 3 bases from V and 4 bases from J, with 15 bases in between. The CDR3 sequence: CAWSQGMGGETQYF. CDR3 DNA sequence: TGTGCCTGGAGCCAGGGGATGGGGGGAGAGACCCAGTACTTC.

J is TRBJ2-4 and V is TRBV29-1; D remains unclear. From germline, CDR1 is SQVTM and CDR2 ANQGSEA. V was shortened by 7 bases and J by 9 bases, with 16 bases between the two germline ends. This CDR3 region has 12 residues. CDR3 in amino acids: CSAVAGSGIQYF. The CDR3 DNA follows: TGCAGCGCCGTGGCCGGTTCGGGCATTCAGTACTTC.

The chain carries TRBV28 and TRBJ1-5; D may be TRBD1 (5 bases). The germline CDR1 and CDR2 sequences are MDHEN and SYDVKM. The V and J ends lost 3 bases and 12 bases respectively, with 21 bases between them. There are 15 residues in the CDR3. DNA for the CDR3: TGTGCCAGCAGTTTGGCCCAGGGCCCTGCTCCCCTCCAGCATTTT. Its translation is CASSLAQGPAPLQHF.

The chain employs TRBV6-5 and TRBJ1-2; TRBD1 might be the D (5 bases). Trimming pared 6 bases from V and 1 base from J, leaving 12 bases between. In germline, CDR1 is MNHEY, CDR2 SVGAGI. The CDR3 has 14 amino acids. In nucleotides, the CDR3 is TGTGCCAGCAGAACAGGCCCTAATAACTATGGCTACACCTTC. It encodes CASRTGPNNYGYTF.